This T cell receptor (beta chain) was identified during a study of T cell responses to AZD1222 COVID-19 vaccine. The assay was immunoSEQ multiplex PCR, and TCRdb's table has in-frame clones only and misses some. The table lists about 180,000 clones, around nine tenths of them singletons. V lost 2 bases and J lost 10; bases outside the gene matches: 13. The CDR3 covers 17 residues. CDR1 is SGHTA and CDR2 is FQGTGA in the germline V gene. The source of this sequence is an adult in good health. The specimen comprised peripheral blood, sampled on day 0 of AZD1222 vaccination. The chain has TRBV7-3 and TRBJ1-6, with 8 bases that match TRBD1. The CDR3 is CASSLFGVRTGGSPLHF. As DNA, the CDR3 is TGTGCCAGCAGCTTATTCGGCGTGAGAACAGGGGGATCACCCCTCCACTTT.